This TCR beta chain comes out of a study of blood T cell repertoires in COVID-19 (TCRdb year 2020). The study in broad terms: Samples from collaborators originated in the United States, Italy and Spain and spanned both the acute and convalescent phases of COVID-19. Nearly every sample came with metadata listing a de-identified subject ID, COVID-19 status, age in years and sex. Deeply sampled blood TCRbeta repertoires from subjects exposed to, actively infected with, or recovered from COVID-19 were included in the dataset. The material from the prospective study consisted of cDNA or gDNA derived from T cells, B-cell-depleted T cells, or PBMCs. Where HLA class I and class II types were available, the types were taken from metadata supplied by the sample provider, not from assay-based typing. The samples were drawn from the first 160 participants of the ongoing ImmuneRACE study and from 950 to 1,500 subjects provided by 6 global collaborators. The repertoires were released in a freely available public database intended as a resource for research on the immune response to SARS-CoV-2. The investigation overall reported the following: The amount of clinical and demographic metadata varied by source and participant and was provided uncurated.

TCRbeta CDR3 regions were amplified from genomic DNA using the immunoSEQ Assay, a bias-controlled multiplex PCR. Turning to the authors' computational methods: Nucleated cell counts per sample were estimated from amplification of reference gene primers within the assay. Sequence reads were collapsed and filtered to measure the absolute abundance of every unique TCRbeta CDR3 rearrangement. For each sample, productive Simpson clonality was calculated as the square root of Simpson's diversity index across productive rearrangements. TCRdb carries this immuneACCESS record with in-frame sequences only. Its versions omit some clonotypes, under half of them owing to an unresolved V gene in the studies checked, with the rest unexplained. Clone size and the V and J calls come from that table; the DNA yielded D and trimming. The table for this sample lists over 100,000 clones; 80% to 90% of them were counted only once. The top ten constitute approximately 1.5% of the sample.

The germline V gene sets CDR1 to SQVTM and CDR2 to ANQGSEA. Measured from the cysteine to the phenylalanine, the CDR3 is 15 residues long. Just CDR3 DNA is preserved here, 45 bases in frame from base 1. Clipping removes 7 bases from V and 0 bases from J, with 9 as the unmatched junction base count. Each collaborating institution followed its own protocols to collect whole blood in K2EDTA tubes. For TCRbeta analysis, collaborator samples were shipped as frozen whole blood, as isolated PBMCs, or as DNA extracted from either sample type. This clone has only a few counts. Its antigen is still unknown. No clone much larger than this one lies a single base away; base qualities are absent.

Sequences were obtained from peripheral blood. The TCR originated in a man between 35 and 55 years old with acute or convalescent COVID-19. The chain links TRBV29-1 with TRBJ2-1, and 7 bases in between align with TRBD1. The nucleotide sequence is TGCAGCGGGAGCTCATCAGGGGGCTCCTACAATGAGCAGTTCTTC. Translation gives CSGSSSGGSYNEQFF.